The clone carrying this T cell receptor (beta chain) was seen only once. The data derive from a study of TIL therapy for anti-PD-1-resistant metastatic lung cancer. Trimming at V came to 3 bases and at J to 3 bases, leaving 3 bases not matched to a gene. CDR1 SGHRS and CDR2 YFSETQ come from the germline V gene. This CDR3 is 14 amino acids long. The libraries were made with immunoSEQ v3. Assay: immunoSEQ multiplex PCR; the TCRdb copy retains only in-frame clones and omits some. The sample lists around 6,700 clones, about 63% occurring once. Time point here: pre-treatment sample, taken before nivolumab and TIL therapy. The tumor samples were excised metastases, mostly pleural nodules or supraclavicular lymph nodes.

The specimen was tumor tissue, collected at baseline. This clonotype originated in a person aged 25 to 79 with non-small cell lung cancer. The V and J genes are TRBV5-1 and TRBJ2-5, with TRBD1 matching 9 bases. The CDR3 sequence: CASSSWTGEETQYF. Written as DNA, the CDR3 is TGCGCCAGCAGCTCCTGGACAGGGGAAGAGACCCAGTACTTC.